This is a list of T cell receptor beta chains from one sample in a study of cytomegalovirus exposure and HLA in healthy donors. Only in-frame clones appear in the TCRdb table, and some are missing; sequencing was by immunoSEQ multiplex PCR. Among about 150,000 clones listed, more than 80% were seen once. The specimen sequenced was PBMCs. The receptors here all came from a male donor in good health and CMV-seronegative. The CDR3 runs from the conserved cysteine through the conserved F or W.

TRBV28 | CASSTPSFRDRGRVGYTF
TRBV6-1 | CASSEIGGSSYEQYF
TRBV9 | CASSGKGVQGPRDTQYF
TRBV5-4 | CASSLAGDGYTF
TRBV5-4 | CASSLERERGKETQYF
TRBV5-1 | CASSLTLQGPTSYEQYF
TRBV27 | CASMGEGKGAYNEQFF
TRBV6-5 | CASSYSHTQYF
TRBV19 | CASSIVPGNTEAFF
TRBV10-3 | CAISEPGTGGSDTIYF
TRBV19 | CASSTSSGGANEQFF
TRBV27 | CASSSLGGEGKNIQYF
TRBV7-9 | CASSLGSGELQETQYF
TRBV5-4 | CASNPGTTSSTDTQYF
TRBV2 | CASIPRGTSGGQFF
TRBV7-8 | CASSLGGYEQFF
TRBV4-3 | CASSQDLAEGYNEQFF